The clone carrying this T cell receptor (beta chain) was seen once. Its antigen is undetermined. The CDR3 runs to 13 residues. The germline V and J ends were trimmed by 2 bases and 7 bases, with 9 bases remaining between them. The germline CDR1 and CDR2 sequences are SNHLY and FYNNEI. Using immunoSEQ multiplex PCR, the repertoire was profiled, and TCRdb retains in-frame clones only, with some absent. The sample records about 2.2 million clones, about 92% being singletons. Naive CD8 cells, CD45RO-negative and positively selected for CCR7, excluded terminally differentiated effector memory CD45RA+ cells. This entry belongs to a study of shared clonotypes between healthy human individuals. Whole-study findings and limits: Clonotypes that were shared across four donors made up around 5% of naive CD4 clonotypes. Naive subsets, compared against memory subsets, generally had larger estimated richness values.

The receptor's source is a man younger than 35 in good health. Some clones in this sample may be carry-over from other donors' samples. V is TRBV2 and J is TRBJ1-5, with TRBD1 as a possible D gene (6 bases). Sequencing was performed on naive CD8+ T cells from PBMCs. The DNA for the CDR3 is TGTGCCAGCAGTGAACCCAGGGGCCAGCCCCAGCATTTT. Translating gives CASSEPRGQPQHF.